The clone carrying this T cell receptor (beta chain) was seen only a few times. Its target is not known. The record originates from a study of T cell repertoires in cytomegalovirus infection. Overall study context: CMV infection together with matching HLA type was indicated by public TCR beta signatures.

Overall study results and limits: Within the response measured ex vivo, HLA-C-restricted CMV-specific TCR beta clonotypes were dominant.

Trimming took 0 bases from V and 1 from J, leaving 9 bases between them. Looked up from germline, CDR1 is LGHNT and CDR2 is FRNRAP. This CDR3 has 15 amino acids. A single record per CDR3 protein comes from TCRdb applying MiXCR to the reads. The sample carries 700,000 to 950,000 distinct CDR3 sequences, over 25% recorded once. The V call is TRBV12-5, the J call TRBJ1-1; TRBD1 might be the D (5 bases). Sequences were derived from cultured CD8+ T cells from PBMCs, sampled from culture after CMV antigen stimulation. This receptor was obtained from a human donor in good health (CMV status not recorded). Some clones in this sample may be carry-over from other donors' samples. In DNA form, the CDR3 reads TGTGCTAGTGGTTTGGTCAGACAGAGGAACACTGAAGCTTTCTTT. It encodes CASGLVRQRNTEAFF.